This record concerns one T cell receptor beta chain sequence. Its target antigen remains unknown. Base-call qualities are not available, and no considerably larger clone is one nucleotide away. The record originates from a study of shared clonotypes between healthy human individuals (TCRdb year 2020). General notes on the study: Three men and a couple of women, aged 18 to 49 years, made up the cohort. For each donor, CD4 naive and CD4 memory were each given three plates, CD8 naive was given two plates, and CD8 memory was given one plate. To estimate repertoire size and how much clonotypes are shared between individuals, the study performed deep sequencing of blood TCR repertoires from 4 to 6 healthy adults. Libraries were prepared and TCR repertoires were sequenced by different laboratories using diverse techniques, in order to increase sequencing depth and limit assay-specific biases. Leukapheresis yielded between about 0.85 and 9.5 billion PBMCs per donor. General findings and caveats noted by the study authors: Across a few donors, about 4.5% of naive CD4, approximately 3.6% of naive CD8, under 2.5% of memory CD4, and under 0.45% of memory CD8 clonotypes were shared. Pairwise subsampling indicated that sequencing depth was expected to affect the degree of clonotype sharing among donors. Even with the large sequencing depth, rarefaction of the sorted-subset datasets indicated that sequencing was incomplete. Larger estimated clonotype richness was generally found for naive subsets than for memory subsets. Higher generation probabilities were observed for clonotypes shared by all four sorted-subset donors than for non-shared clonotypes. The small number of donors limited the genetic and exposure-history diversity represented. Only blood was sampled, and tissue TCR repertoires likely differ from those in blood.

TCR CDR3 regions were amplified from genomic DNA by multiplex PCR using the deep immunoSEQ assay. For each cell subset, the extracted genomic DNA was distributed evenly across all wells of several immunoSEQ 96-well plates, and each plate served as one replicate. For sorted subsets, 200 ng of genomic DNA, equivalent to around 31,000 T cell genomes, went into each replicate PCR. Purified libraries were quantified with a Qubit 3.0 fluorometer, sized on a Bioanalyzer 2100, and re-quantified with the KAPA Library Quantification kit. Every immunoSEQ 96-well plate was sequenced on a separate single-read 150-cycle Illumina NextSeq 550 flow cell. The paper's data handling went like this. The immunoSEQ output contained only junctional sequences without quality scores, so filtering could not match that applied to full-length reads. Sequences were annotated with PyIR, a Python wrapper for IgBLAST v1.9, and V/J genes and CDR3 were assigned using IMGT germline references. Reads with weak V/J assignments (E-value above 1e-6), missing CDR3, stop codons, out-of-frame junctions, or ambiguous translated residues were removed. V3J clonotypes were defined as sequences sharing the same inferred V gene, J gene, and CDR3 amino acid sequence. Percentage overlap between repertoires was calculated by dividing the number of shared unique clonotypes by the size of the smaller repertoire. Richness of each repertoire was evaluated using RTK rarefaction, the Chao1 estimator, and Recon v2.1 estimates of unobserved clonotypes. OLGA was used to compute generation probabilities for all TCRbeta clonotypes that the gDNA method yielded from a few donors. TCRdb provides this immuneACCESS table in a form limited to in-frame rearrangements. Some clones are lacking; in checked studies, under half of them reflect an unresolved V gene, and why the rest are absent is not known. V and J calls and clone size are given by that table; D and trimming were obtained from the DNA. A total of about 1 million clones appear in this sample, 65% to 75% of them only once. Approximately 1.5% of the sample is held by the ten biggest clonotypes.

Donors were healthy HIV-negative adults with no recently reported acute infections or vaccinations. Only Caucasian adults living in Nashville, Tennessee, USA were represented among the donors. CD4+ T cells were enriched through magnetic negative selection, after which naive cells were positively selected on CD45RA and the remaining negative fraction served as the memory subset. Blood was obtained by leukapheresis, after which PBMCs were separated by Ficoll-Histopaque density gradient centrifugation and cryopreserved in liquid nitrogen vapor phase. Purity and quantity of every magnetically sorted T cell population were checked by analytical flow cytometry. Genomic DNA was isolated from each sorted fraction and quantified by UV absorbance on a Nanodrop 2000c. The sequenced sample consisted of memory CD4+ T cells sorted from blood. The intended sense of this specimen's cell subset or site label: CD45RA-negative fraction. This receptor was taken from a man aged 18 to 30 in good health.

CDR3 protein: CASSLEEETQYF. The DNA reads as follows: TGTGCCAGCAGCTTAGAGGAGGAGACCCAGTACTTC. The sequence joins TRBV7-9 to TRBJ2-5; the D gene assignment is ambiguous. There are 12 amino acids in the CDR3, from cysteine to phenylalanine inclusive. Just the 36-base CDR3 DNA is kept, in frame starting at base 1. V is cut by 1 base and J by 5 bases, and the space between the germline ends is 5 bases. Reading the germline V gene (reference sequence) gives CDR1 SEHNR and CDR2 FQNEAQ.